These T cell receptor beta chains were read from a single sample in a study of OX40 agonist ivuxolimab in advanced cancers. TCRdb's table, derived via immunoSEQ multiplex PCR, lists solely in-frame clones and lacks some. Of tens of thousands of clones in the sample, roughly nine tenths were seen once. Sequenced material: CD4+ or CD8+ T cells sorted from blood, taken in a trial of the OX40 agonist ivuxolimab. The receptors stem from an adult with an advanced solid tumor such as melanoma, head and neck, liver or kidney cancer. The CDR3 runs from the conserved cysteine through the conserved F or W. Each record gives: clone size, J gene, V gene, D gene, CDR3 DNA, CDR3 protein. The D gene is left open where the match is weak. Clone size, where shown, is once, few, many, or a class for clones that have expanded.

clone_size: .
j_call: TRBJ1-2
v_call: TRBV14
d_call: TRBD1
cdr3_nt: TGTGCCAGCAGCCAAGGACAGGGCTATGGCTACACCTTC
cdr3_aa: CASSQGQGYGYTF

clone_size: .
j_call: TRBJ2-3
v_call: TRBV6-5
d_call: TRBD2
cdr3_nt: TGTGCCAGCAGTTACTCGGGACTAGTGCCAGATACGCAGTATTTT
cdr3_aa: CASSYSGLVPDTQYF

clone_size: .
j_call: TRBJ2-7
v_call: TRBV7-9
d_call: TRBD1
cdr3_nt: TGTGCCAGCAGCTTGACAGGGGACGAGCAGTACTTC
cdr3_aa: CASSLTGDEQYF

clone_size: .
j_call: TRBJ1-3
v_call: TRBV5-1
d_call: .
cdr3_nt: TGCGCCAGCAGCTTGGGGCAGAGCTCTGGAAACACCATATATTTT
cdr3_aa: CASSLGQSSGNTIYF

clone_size: .
j_call: TRBJ2-5
v_call: TRBV7-8
d_call: TRBD2
cdr3_nt: TGTGCCAGCAGCTCCGGGACTAGCGGGGTAGAGACCCAGTACTTC
cdr3_aa: CASSSGTSGVETQYF

clone_size: .
j_call: TRBJ1-2
v_call: TRBV27
d_call: .
cdr3_nt: TGTGCCAGCAGAACCACAGGGAGCTACACCTTC
cdr3_aa: CASRTTGSYTF

clone_size: once
j_call: TRBJ2-7
v_call: TRBV5-4
d_call: TRBD2
cdr3_nt: TGTGCCAGCAGCAAGGAGGTAGGGACCCCCCCGGGGGGGCAGTACTTC
cdr3_aa: CASSKEVGTPPGGQYF

clone_size: .
j_call: TRBJ2-5
v_call: TRBV5-1
d_call: TRBD2
cdr3_nt: TGCGCCAGCAGCTTGGGAAGCGGGGGTAGGGAGACCCAGTACTTC
cdr3_aa: CASSLGSGGRETQYF

clone_size: .
j_call: TRBJ2-7
v_call: TRBV2
d_call: TRBD1
cdr3_nt: TGTGCCAGCAGTGAACAGGGACAGGGTTACGAGCAGTACTTC
cdr3_aa: CASSEQGQGYEQYF

clone_size: .
j_call: TRBJ1-5
v_call: TRBV11-2
d_call: .
cdr3_nt: TGTGCCAGCAGCAACAGGCGTCGGGAGCCCCAGCATTTT
cdr3_aa: CASSNRRREPQHF

clone_size: .
j_call: TRBJ2-7
v_call: TRBV19
d_call: TRBD1
cdr3_nt: TGTGCCAGTAGTAGGACAGGGGGCTCCTACGAGCAGTACTTC
cdr3_aa: CASSRTGGSYEQYF

clone_size: .
j_call: TRBJ2-1
v_call: TRBV5-4
d_call: TRBD2
cdr3_nt: TGTGCCAGCAGCTTAACGATCGGGACTACGCTCAATGAGCAGTTCTTC
cdr3_aa: CASSLTIGTTLNEQFF

clone_size: .
j_call: TRBJ1-2
v_call: TRBV7-9
d_call: .
cdr3_nt: TGTGCCAGCAGCTTATTTTCCCTGTCTAACTATGGCTACACCTTC
cdr3_aa: CASSLFSLSNYGYTF

clone_size: once
j_call: TRBJ1-2
v_call: TRBV5-4
d_call: TRBD1
cdr3_nt: TGTGCCAGCAGCACAGGACAGGGGGCGAGGTCTTATGGCTACACCTTC
cdr3_aa: CASSTGQGARSYGYTF

clone_size: .
j_call: TRBJ1-2
v_call: TRBV13
d_call: TRBD1
cdr3_nt: TGTGCCAGCACCCTGACCGGGACAGGGGGCAACTATGGCTACACCTTC
cdr3_aa: CASTLTGTGGNYGYTF

clone_size: .
j_call: TRBJ2-7
v_call: TRBV2
d_call: .
cdr3_nt: TGTGCCAGCAGCGCCGGGGGGCCTACCTACGAGCAGTACTTC
cdr3_aa: CASSAGGPTYEQYF

clone_size: .
j_call: TRBJ1-1
v_call: TRBV5-5
d_call: .
cdr3_nt: TGTGCCAGCATGTTACCGGGACTTACGAACACTGAAGCTTTCTTT
cdr3_aa: CASMLPGLTNTEAFF

clone_size: .
j_call: TRBJ1-4
v_call: TRBV7-9
d_call: .
cdr3_nt: TGTGCCAGCAGGGGGGACGGCGGTGAAAAACTGTTTTTT
cdr3_aa: CASRGDGGEKLFF

clone_size: .
j_call: TRBJ2-5
v_call: TRBV7-9
d_call: TRBD2
cdr3_nt: TGTGCCAGCAGCTTGGCGGGGGGTTACCAAGAGACCCAGTACTTC
cdr3_aa: CASSLAGGYQETQYF

clone_size: .
j_call: TRBJ2-5
v_call: TRBV6-6
d_call: TRBD1
cdr3_nt: TGTGCCAGCAGGGGGACAGGGCAAGAGACCCAGTACTTC
cdr3_aa: CASRGTGQETQYF

clone_size: few
j_call: TRBJ1-2
v_call: TRBV5-4
d_call: TRBD1
cdr3_nt: TGTGCCAGCAGCGTCGCGGGACAGGGAAGGAGCACCTTC
cdr3_aa: CASSVAGQGRSTF

clone_size: .
j_call: TRBJ1-4
v_call: TRBV4-3
d_call: .
cdr3_nt: TGCGCCAGCAGCCAAGAATGGGGGCAGAATGAAAAACTGTTTTTT
cdr3_aa: CASSQEWGQNEKLFF

clone_size: few
j_call: TRBJ1-1
v_call: TRBV29-1
d_call: .
cdr3_nt: TGCAGCGTCGCAATGATGAACACTGAAGCTTTCTTT
cdr3_aa: CSVAMMNTEAFF

clone_size: .
j_call: TRBJ2-7
v_call: TRBV7-8
d_call: TRBD2
cdr3_nt: TGTGCCAGCAGCTTAGTGGGACTAGTCCTGGGGGAGCAGTACTTC
cdr3_aa: CASSLVGLVLGEQYF

clone_size: .
j_call: TRBJ2-5
v_call: TRBV21-1
d_call: .
cdr3_nt: TGTGCCAGCAGCCATCAAGGACAGCCCCAAGAGACCCAGTACTTC
cdr3_aa: CASSHQGQPQETQYF

clone_size: .
j_call: TRBJ1-1
v_call: TRBV7-8
d_call: .
cdr3_nt: TGTGCCAGCAGGAAACAGGGCGACGGCACTGAAGCTTTCTTT
cdr3_aa: CASRKQGDGTEAFF

clone_size: once
j_call: TRBJ2-3
v_call: TRBV5-1
d_call: .
cdr3_nt: TGCGCCAGCAGCTTGGGAGAGCCCACAGATACGCAGTATTTT
cdr3_aa: CASSLGEPTDTQYF

clone_size: .
j_call: TRBJ1-2
v_call: TRBV15
d_call: .
cdr3_nt: TGTGCCACCAGCAGAGAGCGTTTTGGGTATGGCTACACCTTC
cdr3_aa: CATSRERFGYGYTF

clone_size: .
j_call: TRBJ1-1
v_call: TRBV10-3
d_call: .
cdr3_nt: TGTGCCATCAAAGAGGGTTCAGGGAACACTGAAGCTTTCTTT
cdr3_aa: CAIKEGSGNTEAFF

clone_size: .
j_call: TRBJ1-6
v_call: TRBV9
d_call: .
cdr3_nt: TGTGCCAGCAGCGTAGCTCTGGGTATTAATTCACCCCTCCACTTT
cdr3_aa: CASSVALGINSPLHF

clone_size: .
j_call: TRBJ2-5
v_call: TRBV6-6
d_call: .
cdr3_nt: TGTGCCAGCACCGACGAGGAGACCCAGTACTTC
cdr3_aa: CASTDEETQYF

clone_size: .
j_call: TRBJ2-7
v_call: TRBV6-1
d_call: TRBD2
cdr3_nt: TGTGCCAGCAGTGTTGCAACGCGGGGGGGCAAAGCCGAGCAGTACTTC
cdr3_aa: CASSVATRGGKAEQYF

clone_size: .
j_call: TRBJ2-1
v_call: TRBV5-1
d_call: TRBD2
cdr3_nt: TGCGCCAGCACCGGGGGGGCCCACAATGAGCAGTTCTTC
cdr3_aa: CASTGGAHNEQFF

clone_size: .
j_call: TRBJ1-1
v_call: TRBV27
d_call: TRBD1
cdr3_nt: TGTGCCAGCAGTCCGGGACAGAGGAACACTGAAGCTTTCTTT
cdr3_aa: CASSPGQRNTEAFF

clone_size: .
j_call: TRBJ2-3
v_call: TRBV6-4
d_call: .
cdr3_nt: TGTGCCAGCAGTGACTCTGTTAACGGAAAGCAGTATTTT
cdr3_aa: CASSDSVNGKQYF

clone_size: .
j_call: TRBJ2-6
v_call: TRBV5-1
d_call: .
cdr3_nt: TGCGCCAGCGGCTCTGGGGGAGGTGGGGCCAACGTCCTGACTTTC
cdr3_aa: CASGSGGGGANVLTF

clone_size: .
j_call: TRBJ2-3
v_call: TRBV2
d_call: TRBD2
cdr3_nt: TGTGCCAGCAGTGAACAGCTGAATGGGAGGGAGTATTTT
cdr3_aa: CASSEQLNGREYF

clone_size: few
j_call: TRBJ2-2
v_call: TRBV11-3
d_call: TRBD2
cdr3_nt: TGTGCCAGCAGCAGCCTAGCCGGGGGGGCCCCCGGGGAGCTGTTTTTT
cdr3_aa: CASSSLAGGAPGELFF

clone_size: .
j_call: TRBJ2-5
v_call: TRBV6-4
d_call: .
cdr3_nt: TGTGCCAGCAGTGTCAGCGGAAGGGAGACCCAGTACTTC
cdr3_aa: CASSVSGRETQYF

clone_size: .
j_call: TRBJ2-3
v_call: TRBV30
d_call: .
cdr3_nt: TGTGCCTGGAGGGCGGAGGGGGCCACAGATACGCAGTATTTT
cdr3_aa: CAWRAEGATDTQYF

clone_size: .
j_call: TRBJ2-5
v_call: TRBV4-1
d_call: .
cdr3_nt: TGCGCCAGCAGCCAAATCGTGGTGGAAGAGACCCAGTACTTC
cdr3_aa: CASSQIVVEETQYF

clone_size: .
j_call: TRBJ2-7
v_call: TRBV2
d_call: .
cdr3_nt: TGTGCCAGCCGCCGACCGCTGAACGAGCAGTACTTC
cdr3_aa: CASRRPLNEQYF

clone_size: .
j_call: TRBJ2-3
v_call: TRBV10-1
d_call: .
cdr3_nt: TGCGCCAGTACCAGGGTTGGTACGCAGTATTTT
cdr3_aa: CASTRVGTQYF

clone_size: .
j_call: TRBJ2-5
v_call: TRBV5-4
d_call: TRBD2
cdr3_nt: TGTGCCAGCAGCTTCCAACTAGCGGGGGCGGAGACCCAGTACTTC
cdr3_aa: CASSFQLAGAETQYF

clone_size: .
j_call: TRBJ1-2
v_call: TRBV19
d_call: .
cdr3_nt: TGTGCCAGTAGTACCGTTACTCTTGGGGTATTCTATGGCTACACCTTC
cdr3_aa: CASSTVTLGVFYGYTF

clone_size: .
j_call: TRBJ2-7
v_call: TRBV2
d_call: .
cdr3_nt: TGTGCCAGCAGTGAAGGCTGGACCCTCGAGCAGTACTTC
cdr3_aa: CASSEGWTLEQYF

clone_size: .
j_call: TRBJ2-1
v_call: TRBV4-1
d_call: .
cdr3_nt: TGCGCCAGCAGCCACGAGGGGAGGATGGACCCAGCTCGTTACAATGAGCAGTTCTTC
cdr3_aa: CASSHEGRMDPARYNEQFF

clone_size: .
j_call: TRBJ2-5
v_call: TRBV18
d_call: TRBD1
cdr3_nt: TGTGCCAGCTCACCAATAGCCAGGGGGCCGATGGAGACCCAGTACTTC
cdr3_aa: CASSPIARGPMETQYF

clone_size: once
j_call: TRBJ1-6
v_call: TRBV27
d_call: .
cdr3_nt: TGTGCCAGCACCGAACTCCCCTTTAATTCACCCCTCCACTTT
cdr3_aa: CASTELPFNSPLHF

clone_size: .
j_call: TRBJ1-2
v_call: TRBV6-6
d_call: .
cdr3_nt: TGTGCCAGCAGCCTCCCGACAGAAAACTATGGCTACACCTTC
cdr3_aa: CASSLPTENYGYTF

clone_size: .
j_call: TRBJ2-7
v_call: TRBV11-2
d_call: TRBD2
cdr3_nt: TGTGCCAGCAGCCTAATGTGGGGGGGCTCCTACGAGCAGTACTTC
cdr3_aa: CASSLMWGGSYEQYF

clone_size: once
j_call: TRBJ2-7
v_call: TRBV7-7
d_call: .
cdr3_nt: TGTGCCAGCAGCTTAACGGGCGAGCAGTACTTC
cdr3_aa: CASSLTGEQYF

clone_size: .
j_call: TRBJ2-7
v_call: TRBV29-1
d_call: TRBD1
cdr3_nt: TGCAGCGCCCAGGGGGCTGGGAGCTCCTACGAGCAGTACTTC
cdr3_aa: CSAQGAGSSYEQYF

clone_size: .
j_call: TRBJ1-1
v_call: TRBV30
d_call: .
cdr3_nt: TGTGCCTGGAGTGTAGGTCGGTATGAAGCTTTCTTT
cdr3_aa: CAWSVGRYEAFF

clone_size: .
j_call: TRBJ1-3
v_call: TRBV5-6
d_call: .
cdr3_nt: TGTGCCAGCAGCTTGCGGCGGCGCTCTGGAAACACCATATATTTT
cdr3_aa: CASSLRRRSGNTIYF

clone_size: .
j_call: TRBJ2-7
v_call: TRBV2
d_call: .
cdr3_nt: TGTGCCAGCAGTATCCCAGGGACCCCCTACGAGCAGTACTTC
cdr3_aa: CASSIPGTPYEQYF

clone_size: .
j_call: TRBJ2-1
v_call: TRBV5-5
d_call: TRBD1
cdr3_nt: TGTGCCAGCAGCTTATGGGGACAGGGAGTCGATGAGCAGTTCTTC
cdr3_aa: CASSLWGQGVDEQFF

clone_size: .
j_call: TRBJ2-7
v_call: TRBV14
d_call: TRBD2
cdr3_nt: TGTGCCAGCACGACTAGCGGCTCCTACGAGCAGTACTTC
cdr3_aa: CASTTSGSYEQYF

clone_size: .
j_call: TRBJ1-3
v_call: TRBV7-2
d_call: TRBD1
cdr3_nt: TGTGCCAGCAGCGAAAGGACAGGGGGCGCGGGAAACACCATATATTTT
cdr3_aa: CASSERTGGAGNTIYF